The rows below give T cell receptor beta chains drawn from one sample of a study of blood T cell repertoires in COVID-19. The method was immunoSEQ multiplex PCR; TCRdb's version includes in-frame clones alone and lacks a portion of them. The sample records about 310,000 clones, around 90% being singletons. Sequenced material: PBMCs or T cells enriched from blood (not recorded which). The source of these receptors is a young woman who had recovered from COVID-19. The CDR3 runs from the conserved cysteine through the conserved F or W. A D gene is named only where the DNA matches it firmly. Where a row states a size, it is once, few, many or the class of an expanded clone; other rows omit it.

CDR3 DNA: TGCGCCAGCAGCTTGGCCGGGATGGCGCACACTGAAGCTTTCTTT; CDR3 protein: CASSLAGMAHTEAFF; V gene: TRBV5-1; clone size: -; D gene: -; J gene: TRBJ1-1
CDR3 DNA: TGTGCCAGCAGTTTATGGGAACTAGCGGGGAACACCGGGGAGCTGTTTTTT; CDR3 protein: CASSLWELAGNTGELFF; V gene: TRBV27; clone size: few; D gene: TRBD2; J gene: TRBJ2-2
CDR3 DNA: TGTGCCAGCAGCTTAGCAAGACTAGGGGCGGATACGCAGTATTTT; CDR3 protein: CASSLARLGADTQYF; V gene: TRBV7-8; clone size: -; D gene: -; J gene: TRBJ2-3
CDR3 DNA: TGTGCCAGCAGGCCCAGGGCCTCTGGAAACACCATATATTTT; CDR3 protein: CASRPRASGNTIYF; V gene: TRBV27; clone size: -; D gene: -; J gene: TRBJ1-3
CDR3 DNA: TGCAACGGGGGTCGCGGCTATGGCTACACCTTC; CDR3 protein: CNGGRGYGYTF; V gene: TRBV20-1; clone size: -; D gene: -; J gene: TRBJ1-2
CDR3 DNA: TGTGCCAGCAGCCAAGAATTAGCTAGTATGGGGGGTACTGAAGCTTTCTTT; CDR3 protein: CASSQELASMGGTEAFF; V gene: TRBV3-1/TRBV3-2; clone size: -; D gene: -; J gene: TRBJ1-1
CDR3 DNA: TGTGCCACCTCACCTCTGGGACAGGGACTCGAAGGCTACACCTTC; CDR3 protein: CATSPLGQGLEGYTF; V gene: TRBV19; clone size: -; D gene: TRBD1; J gene: TRBJ1-2
CDR3 DNA: TGTGCCAGCAGGGTAGGGGGGGACTATCAGCCCCAGCATTTT; CDR3 protein: CASRVGGDYQPQHF; V gene: TRBV2; clone size: -; D gene: -; J gene: TRBJ1-5
CDR3 DNA: TGCGCCGGAACTCCGAGGACAGGGCACACCTACGAGCAGTACTTC; CDR3 protein: CAGTPRTGHTYEQYF; V gene: TRBV5-1; clone size: -; D gene: TRBD1; J gene: TRBJ2-7
CDR3 DNA: TGCGCCAGCAGCTTACGACGGGACAGGGGGGTTGTCCAGCAGTACTTC; CDR3 protein: CASSLRRDRGVVQQYF; V gene: TRBV5-1; clone size: -; D gene: TRBD1; J gene: TRBJ2-7
CDR3 DNA: TGTGCCAGCAGTTTAGGGTCTCGGACAGGGGGTTATGGCTACACCTTC; CDR3 protein: CASSLGSRTGGYGYTF; V gene: TRBV28; clone size: once; D gene: TRBD1; J gene: TRBJ1-2
CDR3 DNA: TGTGCCAGCAGCCTCCGACAGGCCCCTTTCTCTGGAAACACCATATATTTT; CDR3 protein: CASSLRQAPFSGNTIYF; V gene: TRBV7-9; clone size: -; D gene: -; J gene: TRBJ1-3
CDR3 DNA: TGTGCCAGCAGCCCGGGACAGGGCTACGGCTACACCTTC; CDR3 protein: CASSPGQGYGYTF; V gene: TRBV5-6; clone size: once; D gene: TRBD1; J gene: TRBJ1-2
CDR3 DNA: TGTGCCAGCAGCTTGCGACAGGGGGCGCATGGCTACACCTTC; CDR3 protein: CASSLRQGAHGYTF; V gene: TRBV7-8; clone size: once; D gene: TRBD1; J gene: TRBJ1-2
CDR3 DNA: TGTGCCAGCTCCCGTGGACTAGCGGGAGAGACCCAGTACTTC; CDR3 protein: CASSRGLAGETQYF; V gene: TRBV18; clone size: -; D gene: TRBD2; J gene: TRBJ2-5
CDR3 DNA: TGTGCCAGCAGTTTCCCCCACACGGGTGGCGGGGAGCTGTTTTTT; CDR3 protein: CASSFPHTGGGELFF; V gene: TRBV28; clone size: -; D gene: -; J gene: TRBJ2-2
CDR3 DNA: TGTGCCAGCAGTTTATTGGCACGACAGCCCCAGCATTTT; CDR3 protein: CASSLLARQPQHF; V gene: TRBV28; clone size: -; D gene: -; J gene: TRBJ1-5
CDR3 DNA: TGTGCCAGCAGCTGGGGAGTTGAAAAACTGTTTTTT; CDR3 protein: CASSWGVEKLFF; V gene: TRBV7-9; clone size: -; D gene: -; J gene: TRBJ1-4
CDR3 DNA: TGTGCCAGTTCTCGGGACAGGGTTGATGTGAACACTGAAGCTTTCTTT; CDR3 protein: CASSRDRVDVNTEAFF; V gene: TRBV18; clone size: -; D gene: TRBD1; J gene: TRBJ1-1
CDR3 DNA: TGTGCCAGCTCTCCGCGGGGGGCGTACGAGCAGTACTTC; CDR3 protein: CASSPRGAYEQYF; V gene: TRBV18; clone size: -; D gene: TRBD2; J gene: TRBJ2-7
CDR3 DNA: TGTGCCAGCAGCTTAAGGAGGGAGGGGACCTATGGCTACACCTTC; CDR3 protein: CASSLRREGTYGYTF; V gene: TRBV7-9; clone size: -; D gene: -; J gene: TRBJ1-2
CDR3 DNA: TGTGCCAGCAGTTCCGGACAGGGCGATGGCTACACCTTC; CDR3 protein: CASSSGQGDGYTF; V gene: TRBV28; clone size: -; D gene: TRBD1; J gene: TRBJ1-2
CDR3 DNA: TGTGCCAGCAGTTACTCGAGCCGCGGGCTGGGGGGGGAGCAGTTCTTC; CDR3 protein: CASSYSSRGLGGEQFF; V gene: TRBV6-2/TRBV6-3; clone size: -; D gene: TRBD2; J gene: TRBJ2-1
CDR3 DNA: TGTGCCAGCAGCAACTCTAGCGGGGGGGCCTACGAGCAGTACTTC; CDR3 protein: CASSNSSGGAYEQYF; V gene: TRBV21-1; clone size: -; D gene: -; J gene: TRBJ2-7
CDR3 DNA: TGTGCCAACCCAGAAGGCCAGGGAAAAGGAGCGGAGACCCAGTACTTC; CDR3 protein: CANPEGQGKGAETQYF; V gene: TRBV27; clone size: -; D gene: -; J gene: TRBJ2-5
CDR3 DNA: TGTGCCAGCAGCCAAGTGACTAGCGGGAGTGGTGGTGAGCAGTTCTTC; CDR3 protein: CASSQVTSGSGGEQFF; V gene: TRBV14; clone size: once; D gene: TRBD2; J gene: TRBJ2-1
CDR3 DNA: TGTGCCAGCAGTTTAAAAGCCAGGGACTATGGCTACACCTTC; CDR3 protein: CASSLKARDYGYTF; V gene: TRBV27; clone size: -; D gene: -; J gene: TRBJ1-2
CDR3 DNA: TGTGCCACCAGCAGTCGACAGGGCGGGCGAGGAAACACCATATATTTT; CDR3 protein: CATSSRQGGRGNTIYF; V gene: TRBV15; clone size: -; D gene: TRBD1; J gene: TRBJ1-3
CDR3 DNA: TGTGCCAGCAGCCAAGAGGCAGGGCTGGACAATCAGCCCCAGCATTTT; CDR3 protein: CASSQEAGLDNQPQHF; V gene: TRBV4-2; clone size: -; D gene: -; J gene: TRBJ1-5
CDR3 DNA: TGTGCCAGCAGCTTAGTCACGGGGGGTACAGATACGCAGTATTTT; CDR3 protein: CASSLVTGGTDTQYF; V gene: TRBV7-8; clone size: -; D gene: TRBD2; J gene: TRBJ2-3
CDR3 DNA: TGTGCCAGCAGTTCGCCGGTGAACTCCTACGAGCAGTACTTC; CDR3 protein: CASSSPVNSYEQYF; V gene: TRBV6-2/TRBV6-3; clone size: few; D gene: -; J gene: TRBJ2-7
CDR3 DNA: TGTGCCAGCAGCCAGACGAGGACAGGGGGCCTCAATGAGCAGTTCTTC; CDR3 protein: CASSQTRTGGLNEQFF; V gene: TRBV14; clone size: few; D gene: TRBD1; J gene: TRBJ2-1
CDR3 DNA: TGTGCCAGCAGTCCGGGGGGTAGGGGCCCCTACGAGCAGTACTTC; CDR3 protein: CASSPGGRGPYEQYF; V gene: TRBV28; clone size: -; D gene: TRBD2; J gene: TRBJ2-7
CDR3 DNA: TGCGCCAGCAGCTTGATTGAAAGGGGGCGAGGTGGCTACACCTTC; CDR3 protein: CASSLIERGRGGYTF; V gene: TRBV5-1; clone size: once; D gene: TRBD1; J gene: TRBJ1-2
CDR3 DNA: TGTGCCAGCAGCCCCCACAGGGGTTCCTACGAGCAGTACTTC; CDR3 protein: CASSPHRGSYEQYF; V gene: TRBV11-3; clone size: -; D gene: TRBD1; J gene: TRBJ2-7